Below are 25 T cell receptor beta chains sequenced from a single sample in a study of T cells after yellow fever vaccination. TCRdb ran MiXCR on the 5' RACE reads and lists one entry per CDR3 protein. Of about 220,000 distinct CDR3 sequences in the sample, 2.5% to 3.5% were seen once. The sequenced sample was CD4+ T cells sorted from PBMCs, obtained 10 days after the yellow fever booster vaccination. The receptors stem from a man younger than 35 who received the YFV17D yellow fever vaccine.

This clonotype was seen many times. This sequence joins TRBV15 and TRBJ1-2; a possible D gene is TRBD1 (5 bases). V was shortened by 7 bases and J by 4 bases, with 7 bases between the two germline ends. Per germline, CDR1 LNHNV and CDR2 YYDKDF (reference sequence). The CDR3 sequence is 11 residues long. The CDR3 bases are TGTGCCACCACCCAGGGCTATGGCTACACCTTC. It encodes CATTQGYGYTF.

This clonotype was counted ten times or more. The chain uses TRBV12-3 or TRBV12-4 and TRBJ2-6, with no clear D. Trimming took 8 bases from V and 1 from J, leaving 6 bases between them. The CDR3 consists of 13 residues. CDR3 amino acids: CASSGSGANVLTF. The CDR3, as DNA: TGTGCCAGCTCAGGTTCTGGGGCCAACGTCCTGACTTTC.

The chain recombines TRBV4-2 with TRBJ2-1; no reliable D call. The CDR3 covers 13 residues. The ends were cut back, 3 bases at V and 5 bases at J, with 8 bases in the middle. Per germline, CDR1 LGHNA and CDR2 YNFKEQ. The CDR3 nucleotides are TGTGCCAGCAGCCACTCCACCAACAATGAGCAGTTCTTC. This sequence encodes CASSHSTNNEQFF.

At least ten counts were recorded for this clonotype. This chain links TRBV20-1 with TRBJ2-7; TRBD2 is a possible D gene (6 bases). V lost 3 bases, J lost 2 bases, and 11 bases lay in between. There are 13 residues in the CDR3. Germline V gives CDR1 DFQATT, CDR2 SNEGSKA (reference sequence). Here the CDR3 reads CSASGGVTYEQYV. Written as DNA, the CDR3 is TGCAGTGCTAGCGGGGGAGTGACCTACGAGCAGTACGTC.

This clonotype was found many times. V gene TRBV5-1 combines with J gene TRBJ1-2; 10 positions match TRBD1. This CDR3 has 14 amino acids. V lost 4 bases, J lost 4 bases, and 4 bases stayed unmatched. Germline V gives CDR1 SGHRS, CDR2 YFSETQ. The chain's CDR3 is CASSAGTGVYGYTF. The DNA of the CDR3 is TGCGCCAGCAGCGCCGGGACAGGGGTCTATGGCTACACCTTC.

The table lists this clonotype with many counts. This sequence joins TRBV5-1 and TRBJ2-5; TRBD1 might be the D (6 bases). CDR1 and CDR2 from the germline V gene are SGHRS and YFSETQ. V lost 0 bases to trimming and J lost 1 base, with 13 bases between them. The CDR3 sequence is 16 residues long. In nucleotides, the CDR3 is TGCGCCAGCAGCTTGGGAACAGGGCGATTCCAAGAGACCCAGTACTTC. It is translated as CASSLGTGRFQETQYF.

This clonotype appeared many times. This chain connects TRBV7-2 to TRBJ2-3; D is perhaps TRBD2 (6 bases). This CDR3 has 14 amino acids. Germline V CDR1 and CDR2: SGHTA, FQGNSA. V was clipped by 8 bases and J by 0 bases, with 12 bases between them. The CDR3 region has the DNA TGTGCCAGCTTGGCCGGGGGTAGCACAGATACGCAGTATTTT. Protein sequence: CASLAGGSTDTQYF.

This clonotype was recorded a few times. This rearrangement joins TRBV7-8 to TRBJ2-1, with 9 bases lining up with TRBD2. Germline values: CDR1 SGHVS, CDR2 FQNEAQ. The CDR3 loop spans 13 amino acids. Trimming cost V 4 bases and J 9 bases; bases outside gene matches: 4. The CDR3, as DNA: TGTGCCAGCAGCTGGACTAGCGTGGGTGAGCAGTTCTTC. As protein: CASSWTSVGEQFF.

This clonotype was found a few times. V usage is TRBV24-1 and J usage is TRBJ2-3, with a possible D match to TRBD1 (5 bases). CDR3 size: 14 residues. CDR1 and CDR2 (germline): KGHDR, SFDVKD. The ends were cut back, 3 bases at V and 6 bases at J, with 12 bases in the middle. Written as DNA, the CDR3 is TGTGCCACCAGTGATGCCCAGCCAGGGGATACGCAGTATTTT. Translation gives CATSDAQPGDTQYF.

J is TRBJ2-3 and V is TRBV30, with 11 bases that match TRBD2. This CDR3 spans 14 amino acids. V gave up 4 bases and J gave up 1 base; unmatched junction bases: 1. CDR1 and CDR2 (germline): GTSNPN, SVGIG (reference sequence). The CDR3 sequence: CAWKLAGGTDTQYF. The CDR3 nucleotides are TGTGCCTGGAAACTAGCGGGGGGCACAGATACGCAGTATTTT.

This clonotype came up a few times. The chain combines TRBV11-3 with TRBJ2-3; TRBD2 might be the D (5 bases). Germline V gives CDR1 SGHNT, CDR2 YENEEA. The CDR3 totals 15 residues. Trimming removed 5 bases at V and 3 bases at J, with 15 bases between. The CDR3, as DNA: TGTGCCAGCAGCCGGGGTTCAGTCGGGACAGATACGCAGTATTTT. This translates into CASSRGSVGTDTQYF.

The table lists this clonotype with many counts. The CDR3 is CASLRGGTFF. DNA for the CDR3: TGTGCCAGCCTCAGGGGGGGCACTTTCTTT. J is TRBJ1-1 and V is TRBV12-3 or TRBV12-4; the match to TRBD1 covers 7 bases. This CDR3 spans 10 amino acids. With 8 bases clipped from V and 12 bases from J, the junction kept 6 bases outside the gene matches.

This clonotype was seen repeatedly, ten times or more. The chain is built from TRBV25-1 and TRBJ1-1, with D perhaps TRBD1 (5 bases). This CDR3 comprises 13 residues. From germline, CDR1 is MGHDK and CDR2 SYGVNS. V dropped 1 base and J dropped 6 bases, with 9 bases sitting between them. In nucleotides, the CDR3 is TGTGCCAGCAGTGAATCGGGGGGTGCTGAAGCTTTCTTT. Translating gives CASSESGGAEAFF.

In its sample, this clonotype was seen a few times. The chain employs TRBV5-6 and TRBJ2-3; a possible D gene is TRBD1 (6 bases). Germline V lookup: CDR1 SGHDT, CDR2 YYEEEE. Trimming removed 3 bases at V and 3 bases at J, with 14 bases between. The CDR3 spans 15 residues. The CDR3: CASSSTGIWTDTQYF. In DNA form, the CDR3 reads TGTGCCAGCAGCTCTACAGGGATATGGACAGATACGCAGTATTTT.

This clonotype was seen a handful of times. V usage is TRBV20-1 and J usage is TRBJ2-7; perhaps TRBD2 as D (5 bases). Germline V lookup: CDR1 DFQATT, CDR2 SNEGSKA (reference sequence). Trimming shortened V by 1 base and J by 4 bases, and 11 bases separated the two germline ends. CDR3 length equals 13 residues. The CDR3 region is CSARVNGLYEQYF. DNA of the CDR3: TGCAGTGCTAGAGTGAACGGACTTTACGAGCAGTACTTC.

This clonotype occurred a few times. V usage is TRBV7-8 and J usage is TRBJ2-5; D tentatively reads TRBD1 or TRBD2 (5 bases each). CDR1 is SGHVS and CDR2 is FQNEAQ in the germline V gene. With 5 bases removed from V and 5 bases from J, the gap between germline ends came to 21 bases. The CDR3 loop spans 16 amino acids. The DNA of the CDR3 is TGTGCCAGCAGCCTTGGGGCAGGGACGCCAAAGGAGACCCAGTACTTC. Amino acid sequence: CASSLGAGTPKETQYF.

This clonotype showed up many times. The V and J genes are TRBV2 and TRBJ1-2; D is ambiguous. Germline V gene data show CDR1 as SNHLY and CDR2 as FYNNEI. With 4 bases removed from V and 4 bases from J, the gap between germline ends came to 13 bases. The CDR3 sequence is 14 residues long. CDR3 loop: CASSGKAGFYGYTF. CDR3 bases: TGTGCCAGCAGTGGGAAGGCAGGCTTCTATGGCTACACCTTC.

This clonotype was seen more than once but under ten times. The V and J genes are TRBV5-1 and TRBJ2-3; the D gene is possibly TRBD2 (6 bases). Between the trimmed V and J ends, which lost 7 bases and 2 bases, there was a span of 14 bases. The CDR3 covers 14 residues. Germline CDR1 is SGHRS and CDR2 is YFSETQ. CDR3 DNA sequence: TGCGCCAGCGGCACTAGCCCCTACACAGATACGCAGTATTTT. This gives the protein CASGTSPYTDTQYF.

CDR3 loop: CASNRGSDEQFF. The CDR3 DNA reads TGTGCCAGCAACCGTGGGAGCGATGAGCAGTTCTTC. This chain uses TRBV12-3 or TRBV12-4 with TRBJ2-1; D perhaps matches TRBD2 (5 bases). Deletions cut 7 bases from V and 8 bases from J, with 12 bases between. CDR3 length equals 12 residues.

This clonotype was observed a few times. The chain uses TRBV12-3 or TRBV12-4 and TRBJ1-2; D remains unclear. This CDR3 comprises 13 residues. V shed 8 bases and J shed 3 bases, with 13 bases lying between them. CDR3 amino acids: CASRIAYDYGYTF. The CDR3 DNA reads as TGTGCCAGCCGGATAGCGTACGACTATGGCTACACCTTC.

V usage is TRBV12-3 or TRBV12-4 and J usage is TRBJ2-1; 9 bases match TRBD1. The CDR3 is 15 amino acids. Trimming at V came to 4 bases and at J to 7 bases, leaving 8 bases not matched to a gene. CDR3 DNA sequence: TGTGCCAGCAGTTGGTCCGGGACAGGGTTTAATGAGCAGTTCTTC. This encodes CASSWSGTGFNEQFF.

The sample holds many counts of this clonotype. The chain employs TRBV12-3 or TRBV12-4 and TRBJ1-1, with TRBD1 as a possible D gene (5 bases). The CDR3 runs 12 residues. V gave up 6 bases and J gave up 7 bases, with 12 bases separating them. As DNA, the CDR3 is TGTGCCAGCAGGGCCGGGACCGTTGAAGCTTTCTTT. Protein sequence: CASRAGTVEAFF.

Many counts were recorded for this clonotype. The chain uses TRBV12-3 or TRBV12-4 and TRBJ2-2, with TRBD2 matching over 9 bases. The CDR3 has 18 residues. Unmatched junction bases numbered 10, after V lost 2 bases and J lost 3 bases. CDR3: CASSLRSLLAGYTGELFF. The CDR3 DNA sequence: TGTGCCAGCAGTTTAAGAAGTCTACTAGCGGGTTACACCGGGGAGCTGTTTTTT.

This clonotype came up many times. The chain recombines TRBV4-3 with TRBJ2-3, with 13 bases aligning to TRBD2. In germline, CDR1 is LGHNA, CDR2 YSLEER. The CDR3 has 18 residues. V shed 4 bases, J shed 0 bases, and the junction held 7 bases outside the gene matches. The CDR3 region is CASSLGLAGERSTDTQYF. CDR3 bases: TGCGCCAGCAGCCTAGGACTAGCGGGGGAACGGAGCACAGATACGCAGTATTTT.

This clonotype was counted a few times. The chain joins TRBV7-2 to TRBJ2-7; TRBD1 agrees at 11 bases. The V segment lost 6 bases and the J segment 3 bases; nucleotides outside the gene matches: 4. CDR1 and CDR2 from the germline V gene are SGHTA and FQGNSA. This CDR3 is 14 amino acids long. The CDR3 here is CASRDRGPFYEQYF. In nucleotides, the CDR3 is TGTGCCAGCAGGGACAGGGGGCCCTTCTACGAGCAGTACTTC. The variable domain in full, with the rest retrieved from reference TRBV7-2 and TRBJ2-7, is GAGVSQSPSNKVTEKGKDVELRCDPISGHTALYWYRQSLGQGLEFLIYFQGNSAPDKSGLPSDRFSAERTGGSVSTLTIQRTQQEDSAVYLCASRDRGPFYEQYFGPGTRLTVT.